The 25 T cell receptor beta chains listed next were all sequenced from one sample in a study of shared clonotypes between healthy human individuals. Data came from immunoSEQ multiplex PCR; TCRdb stores just in-frame clones and leaves some out. The data hold roughly 2 million clones, with 90% to 96% observed a single time. The sequenced sample was naive CD4+ T cells sorted from blood. Subset described: CD45RA+ positively selected. Source of these receptors: a man younger than 35 in good health.

This sequence joins TRBV27 and TRBJ2-7; TRBD1 aligns across 9 bases. CDR1 is MNHEY and CDR2 is SMNVEV in the germline V gene (reference sequence). This CDR3 spans 14 amino acids. The V and J ends lost 6 bases and 7 bases, in that order; junction bases with no gene match: 10. As DNA, the CDR3 is TGTGCCAGCAGCACCGGGACAGGGAATCGAGAGCAGTACTTC. Translated, it gives CASSTGTGNREQYF.

Here the CDR3 DNA reads TGTGCCTGGAGTAGTGTTAGGGTTTTCGGACTAGCGGGACAGACGACCTACAATGAGCAGTTCTTC. Protein sequence: CAWSSVRVFGLAGQTTYNEQFF. The chain couples TRBV30 to TRBJ2-1; 12 bases fit TRBD2. The germline CDR1 and CDR2 sequences are GTSNPN and SVGIG (reference sequence). CDR3 length: 22 residues. The V gene end was trimmed by 2 bases and the J gene end by 2 bases; junction bases not matched to a gene: 22.

The V gene is TRBV6-4, the J gene TRBJ2-5; D is unclear. The CDR3 spans 13 residues. V was shortened by 2 bases and J by 4 bases, with 8 bases between the two germline ends. Germline loops: CDR1 MRHNA, CDR2 SNTAGT. The CDR3 DNA follows: TGTGCCAGCAGTGACAGGGTCGGAGAGACCCAGTACTTC. Its protein is CASSDRVGETQYF.

The genes are TRBV5-1 and TRBJ2-3; TRBD2 agrees at 7 bases. Trimming took 4 bases from V and 2 from J; bases not matched to a gene: 10. This CDR3 spans 16 amino acids. CDR1 is SGHRS, CDR2 YFSETQ, per germline. CDR3 loop: CASSLQPGLVTDTQYF. The CDR3 DNA reads TGCGCCAGCAGCCTTCAGCCAGGACTAGTCACAGATACGCAGTATTTT.

The chain joins TRBV27 to TRBJ2-5, with 11 bases identical to TRBD1. From germline, CDR1 is MNHEY and CDR2 SMNVEV (reference sequence). The CDR3 length is 14 residues. The ends lost 7 bases at V and 5 bases at J; junction bases unmatched: 6. The CDR3 DNA reads TGTGCCAGCAAGGGGACAGGGGGTGGTGAGACCCAGTACTTC. It yields the protein CASKGTGGGETQYF.

V gene TRBV6-1 combines with J gene TRBJ1-1, with a weak D call TRBD1 (6 bases). V was trimmed by 7 bases and J by 0 bases, leaving 12 bases between them. Germline V CDR1 and CDR2: MNHNS, SASEGT. The CDR3 has 14 amino acids. CDR3 region: CASIDRWVNTEAFF. Here the CDR3 DNA reads TGTGCCAGCATTGACAGGTGGGTGAACACTGAAGCTTTCTTT.

DNA for the CDR3: TGTGCCAGCAGTTGGGACAGGGGCTACGAGCAGTACTTC. This sequence encodes CASSWDRGYEQYF. The chain joins TRBV6-1 to TRBJ2-7, with TRBD1 identical over 10 bases. The CDR3 covers 13 residues. Per the germline V gene, CDR1 is MNHNS and CDR2 is SASEGT. The V gene end was trimmed by 5 bases and the J gene end by 3 bases; junction bases not matched to a gene: 1.

The chain joins TRBV28 to TRBJ1-4; D gene unclear. CDR1 is MDHEN, CDR2 SYDVKM, per germline. V lost 9 bases and J lost 5, with 16 bases in between. The length of the CDR3 is 14 residues. The CDR3 DNA sequence: TGTGCCAGTTGCCCGACGGCCCGAAATGAAAAACTGTTTTTT. It yields the protein CASCPTARNEKLFF. Based on the CDR3 plus reference TRBV28 and TRBJ1-4, the full variable domain is DVKVTQSSRYLVKRTGEKVFLECVQDMDHENMFWYRQDPGLGLRLIYFSYDVKMKEKGDIPEGYSVSREKKERFSLILESASTNQTSMYLCASCPTARNEKLFFGSGTQLSVL.

This clone was detected once. V is TRBV5-1 and J is TRBJ1-2, with 8 bases that match TRBD1. Germline V lookup: CDR1 SGHRS, CDR2 YFSETQ. With 5 bases clipped from V and 4 bases from J, the junction kept 13 bases outside the gene matches. CDR3 length: 16 amino acids. The CDR3 DNA sequence: TGCGCCAGCAGGCCAACTGGGACAGGAGATAGCTATGGCTACACCTTC. As protein: CASRPTGTGDSYGYTF.

The V and J genes are TRBV10-1 and TRBJ2-1; 7 nucleotides line up with TRBD2. The CDR3 length is 15 residues. CDR1 and CDR2 from the germline V gene are WNHNN and SYGVQD (reference sequence). The V segment lost 0 bases and the J segment 8 bases; nucleotides outside the gene matches: 7. The CDR3: CASSESGRKLDEQFF. The CDR3 DNA sequence: TGCGCCAGCAGTGAGTCCGGGAGGAAGCTGGATGAGCAGTTCTTC.

CDR3 amino acids: CASSTGFMNTEAFF. As DNA, the CDR3 is TGTGCCAGTAGTACAGGGTTTATGAACACTGAAGCTTTCTTT. This chain links TRBV19 with TRBJ1-1; D is possibly TRBD1 (5 bases). The CDR3 sequence is 14 residues long. Per germline, CDR1 LNHDA and CDR2 SQIVND (reference sequence). Trimming removed 4 bases from V and 0 bases from J, with 9 bases in between.

The chain links TRBV5-1 to TRBJ1-6, with no clear D. The CDR3 sequence is 15 residues long. CDR1 and CDR2 from the germline V gene are SGHRS and YFSETQ. V lost 0 bases and J lost 4, with 8 bases in between. CDR3 sequence (DNA): TGCGCCAGCAGCTTGGACACGCCTTATAATTCACCCCTCCACTTT. Protein sequence: CASSLDTPYNSPLHF.

This rearrangement joins TRBV5-1 to TRBJ2-3; 9 bases are a match to TRBD1. CDR1 is SGHRS, CDR2 YFSETQ, per germline. The J segment lost 4 bases and the V segment lost 4 bases, leaving 10 bases of the junction unmatched. CDR3 length equals 16 residues. CDR3 nucleotides: TGCGCCAGCAGCCCCGGGACAGGGAAGGGCGCAGATACGCAGTATTTT. This codes for CASSPGTGKGADTQYF.

Notes on this clone: The same CDR3 arises from other DNA sequences in this sample as well. The chain joins TRBV18 to TRBJ2-7; maybe TRBD2 (5 bases). Germline values: CDR1 KGHSH, CDR2 LQKENI. The CDR3 extends over 14 amino acids. The germline V and J ends were trimmed by 2 bases and 1 base, with 9 bases remaining between them. This chain's CDR3 is CASSPLTGSYEQYF. The CDR3 region has the DNA TGTGCCAGCTCACCATTGACGGGATCCTACGAGCAGTACTTC.

V and J are TRBV27 and TRBJ2-7, with D possibly being TRBD1 (6 bases). CDR1 is MNHEY, CDR2 SMNVEV, per germline (reference sequence). The V and J ends lost 2 bases and 0 bases respectively, with 8 bases between them. The CDR3 covers 14 residues. The CDR3 sequence is CASSLTGYSYEQYF. CDR3 nucleotide sequence: TGTGCCAGCAGTTTAACAGGGTACTCCTACGAGCAGTACTTC.

This chain joins TRBV2 and TRBJ1-3, with TRBD1 as a possible D gene (5 bases). V was clipped by 5 bases and J by 0 bases, with 11 bases between them. Germline CDR1 SNHLY, CDR2 FYNNEI. The CDR3 has 15 amino acids. The CDR3 nucleotides are TGTGCCAGCAGTCCTACAGGTTCCTCTGGAAACACCATATATTTT. This codes for CASSPTGSSGNTIYF.

This clone appeared a single time. The V and J genes are TRBV30 and TRBJ1-4; weak D call: TRBD1 (5 bases). Germline assignment: CDR1 GTSNPN and CDR2 SVGIG (reference sequence). The CDR3 is 15 amino acids. V lost 4 bases, J lost 0 bases, and 12 bases lay in between. The CDR3 reads CAWKYQGATNEKLFF. CDR3 DNA sequence: TGTGCCTGGAAATATCAGGGAGCAACTAATGAAAAACTGTTTTTT.

The gene calls are TRBV6-6 and TRBJ1-6, with TRBD1 matching over 7 bases. Germline-derived CDR1 and CDR2 are MNHNY and SVGAGI (reference sequence). V lost 7 bases, J lost 10 bases, and 13 bases stayed unmatched. The CDR3 is made up of 15 amino acids. The CDR3 spells CASKAGGRSGSPLHF. The CDR3 DNA is TGTGCCAGCAAGGCAGGGGGTAGGTCCGGATCACCCCTCCACTTT.

V is TRBV23-1 and J is TRBJ2-7; D is unresolved. TRBV23-1 is reported as an ORF; its role is uncertain. V was clipped by 0 bases and J by 2 bases, with 14 bases between them. The CDR3 length is 16 residues. DNA of the CDR3: TGCGCCAGCAGTCAATCGCTACAAGGCCCACCCTACGAGCAGTACTTC. Translated, it gives CASSQSLQGPPYEQYF.

The chain links TRBV5-1 to TRBJ2-3; D unclear. V was pared by 0 bases and J by 1 base, with 12 bases between. The CDR3 extends over 16 amino acids. Germline V CDR1 and CDR2: SGHRS, YFSETQ. In nucleotides, the CDR3 is TGCGCCAGCAGCTTGGACCTAGTAGGCGGCACAGATACGCAGTATTTT. It yields the protein CASSLDLVGGTDTQYF.

V gene TRBV5-6 combines with J gene TRBJ2-3; D gene ambiguous. Trimming took off 1 base at V and 2 bases at J, with 8 bases between the two ends. The CDR3 has 14 residues. Germline CDR1 and CDR2: SGHDT and YYEEEE. The CDR3 region has the DNA TGTGCCAGCAGCTTGACCGGGCTCACAGATACGCAGTATTTT. It specifies CASSLTGLTDTQYF.

The V gene is TRBV7-9, the J gene TRBJ2-5; TRBD2 aligns across 7 bases. The J segment lost 3 bases and the V segment lost 4 bases, leaving 8 bases of the junction unmatched. The CDR3 is 15 amino acids. Per the germline V gene, CDR1 is SEHNR and CDR2 is FQNEAQ (reference sequence). The DNA of the CDR3 is TGTGCCAGCAGCTCCCTCGGGGCGGGGGAAGAGACCCAGTACTTC. It is translated as CASSSLGAGEETQYF. Combining the CDR3 with reference TRBV7-9 and TRBJ2-5 gives the whole variable domain DTGVSQNPRHKITKRGQNVTFRCDPISEHNRLYWYRQTLGQGPEFLTYFQNEAQLEKSRLLSDRFSAERPKGSFSTLEIQRTEQGDSAMYLCASSSLGAGEETQYFGPGTRLLVL.

The rearrangement joins TRBV30 to TRBJ2-2; TRBD1 matches 10 bases. The CDR3 has 15 residues. Germline lookup yields CDR1 GTSNPN and CDR2 SVGIG (reference sequence). V lost 4 bases, J lost 6 bases, and 8 bases stayed unmatched. CDR3 region: CAWKGGQGMAGELFF. CDR3 nucleotides: TGTGCCTGGAAAGGGGGACAGGGGATGGCCGGGGAGCTGTTTTTT.

In DNA, the CDR3 is TGTGCCAGCAGCTCATCCTCCGGTGAGCAGTTCTTC. It translates to CASSSSSGEQFF. The chain recombines TRBV11-2 with TRBJ2-1; D is ambiguous. This CDR3 comprises 12 residues. The germline CDR1 and CDR2 sequences are SGHAT and FQNNGV. V was cut by 4 bases and J by 9 bases, with 10 bases left in between.

The V call is TRBV2, the J call TRBJ1-1; possible D gene TRBD1, 5 bases. V lost 5 bases, J lost 4 bases, and 11 bases lay in between. This CDR3 comprises 13 residues. Germline CDR1 and CDR2: SNHLY and FYNNEI. In nucleotides, the CDR3 is TGTGCCAGCAGTTACAGGAGGGGCACTGAAGCTTTCTTT. It translates to CASSYRRGTEAFF.